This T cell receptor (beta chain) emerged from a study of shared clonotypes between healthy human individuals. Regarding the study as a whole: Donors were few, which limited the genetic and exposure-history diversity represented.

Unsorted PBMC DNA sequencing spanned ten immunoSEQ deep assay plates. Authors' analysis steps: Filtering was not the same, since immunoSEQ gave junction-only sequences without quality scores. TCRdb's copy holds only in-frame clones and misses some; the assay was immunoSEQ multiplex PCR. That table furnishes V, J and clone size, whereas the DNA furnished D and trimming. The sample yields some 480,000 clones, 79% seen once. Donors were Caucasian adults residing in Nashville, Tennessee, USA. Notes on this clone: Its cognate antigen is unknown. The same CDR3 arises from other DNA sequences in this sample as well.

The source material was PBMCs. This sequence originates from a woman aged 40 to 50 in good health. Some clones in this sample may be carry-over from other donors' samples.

The DNA of the CDR3 is TGCGCCAGCAGCTTTTCTAGCGGCTCCTACAATGAGCAGTTCTTC. Translating it yields CASSFSSGSYNEQFF. This chain links TRBV5-1 with TRBJ2-1; TRBD2 aligns across 7 bases. V lost 2 bases to trimming and J lost 0 bases; unmatched junction nucleotides: 2. The V gene's germline CDR1 is SGHRS and CDR2 YFSETQ. CDR3 length: 15 amino acids.